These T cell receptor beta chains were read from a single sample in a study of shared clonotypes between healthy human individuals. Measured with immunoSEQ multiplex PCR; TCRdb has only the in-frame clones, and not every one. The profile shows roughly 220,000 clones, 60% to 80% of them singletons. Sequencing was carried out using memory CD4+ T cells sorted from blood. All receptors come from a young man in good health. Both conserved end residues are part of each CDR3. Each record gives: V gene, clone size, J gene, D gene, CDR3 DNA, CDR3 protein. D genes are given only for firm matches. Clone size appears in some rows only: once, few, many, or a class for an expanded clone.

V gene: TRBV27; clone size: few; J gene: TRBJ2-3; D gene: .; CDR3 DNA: TGTGCCAGCACTGATGAACCGGGAGCAGATACGCAGTATTTT; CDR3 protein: CASTDEPGADTQYF
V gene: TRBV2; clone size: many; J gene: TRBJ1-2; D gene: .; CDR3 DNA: TGTGCCAGCAGTCGTAGGGGTACGGGTGGCTACACCTTC; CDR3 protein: CASSRRGTGGYTF
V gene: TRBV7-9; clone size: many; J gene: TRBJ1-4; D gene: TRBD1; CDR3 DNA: TGTGCCAGCAGCTCGGGACAGACGGGTGAAAAACTGTTTTTT; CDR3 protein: CASSSGQTGEKLFF
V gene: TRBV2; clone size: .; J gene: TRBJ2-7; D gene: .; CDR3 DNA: TGTGCCAGCAGCCAAATACTGTTCTACGAGCAGTACTTC; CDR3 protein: CASSQILFYEQYF
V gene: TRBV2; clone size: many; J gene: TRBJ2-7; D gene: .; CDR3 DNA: TGTGCCAGCAGTGAAGTTGAGCAGTACTTC; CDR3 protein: CASSEVEQYF
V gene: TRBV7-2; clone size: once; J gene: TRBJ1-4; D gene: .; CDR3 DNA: TGTGCCAGCAGCTTAGCGGGCAGGGATACAACTAATGAAAAACTGTTTTTT; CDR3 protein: CASSLAGRDTTNEKLFF
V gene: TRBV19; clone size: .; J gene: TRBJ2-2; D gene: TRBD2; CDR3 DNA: TGTGCCAGTGAGCTAGCGGGAGGTTGGAACACCGGGGAGCTGTTTTTT; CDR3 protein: CASELAGGWNTGELFF
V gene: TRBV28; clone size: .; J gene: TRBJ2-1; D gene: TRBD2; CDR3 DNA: TGTGCCAGCAGAAAGGGAGGGATCAATGAGCAGTTCTTC; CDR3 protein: CASRKGGINEQFF
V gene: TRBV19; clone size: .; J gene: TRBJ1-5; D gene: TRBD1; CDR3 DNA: TGTGCCAGTAGTCTAACACAGGGGAGGAGTAATCAGCCCCAGCATTTT; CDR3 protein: CASSLTQGRSNQPQHF
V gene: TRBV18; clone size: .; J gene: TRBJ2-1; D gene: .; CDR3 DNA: TGTGCCAGCTCACCAAGTGAAGGGGTTGAGCAGTTCTTC; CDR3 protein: CASSPSEGVEQFF
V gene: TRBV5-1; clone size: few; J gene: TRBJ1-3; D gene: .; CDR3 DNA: TGCGCCAGCAGCTTGGGACCGGTCTCTGGAAACACCATATATTTT; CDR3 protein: CASSLGPVSGNTIYF
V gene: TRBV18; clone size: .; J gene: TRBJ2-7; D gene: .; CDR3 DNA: TGTGCCAGCTCACCACTAGCGTTTGGCACCTCCTACGAGCAGTACTTC; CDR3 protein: CASSPLAFGTSYEQYF
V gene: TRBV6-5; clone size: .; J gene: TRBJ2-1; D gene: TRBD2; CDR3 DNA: TGTGCCAGCAGCTTGGCGGGACTAGCCAATGAGCAGTTCTTC; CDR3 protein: CASSLAGLANEQFF
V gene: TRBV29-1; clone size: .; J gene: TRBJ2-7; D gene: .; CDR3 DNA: TGCAGCGGATCGGAGGGGGGATTCTACGAGCAGTACTTC; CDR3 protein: CSGSEGGFYEQYF
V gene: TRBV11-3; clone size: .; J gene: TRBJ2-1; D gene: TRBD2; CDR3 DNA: TGTGCCAGCAGCCCAGGACTAGCGGGAGTTGAGCAGTTCTTC; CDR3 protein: CASSPGLAGVEQFF
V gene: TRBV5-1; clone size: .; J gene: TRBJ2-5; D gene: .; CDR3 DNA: TGCGCCAGCAGCTCAGGTGGTTGGGGTAACCAAGAGACCCAGTACTTC; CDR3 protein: CASSSGGWGNQETQYF
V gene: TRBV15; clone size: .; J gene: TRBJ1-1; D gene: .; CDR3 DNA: TGTGCCACCAGCAGAGATCTACAGGGTAGAGCTGAAGCTTTCTTT; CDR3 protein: CATSRDLQGRAEAFF
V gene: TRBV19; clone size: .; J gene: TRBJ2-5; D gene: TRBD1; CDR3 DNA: TGTGCCAGCGGCCGGACAGGCTTGAAAGAGACCCAGTACTTC; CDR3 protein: CASGRTGLKETQYF
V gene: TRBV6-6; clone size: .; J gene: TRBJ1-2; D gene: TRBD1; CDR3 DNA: TGTGCCACCCGGACAGGGAGACTGAACTATGGCTACACCTTC; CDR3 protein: CATRTGRLNYGYTF
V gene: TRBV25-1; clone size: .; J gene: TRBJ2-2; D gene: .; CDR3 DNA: TGTGCCAGCAGTGATCCTAGCGTCCTACCCGGGGAGCTGTTTTTT; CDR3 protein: CASSDPSVLPGELFF
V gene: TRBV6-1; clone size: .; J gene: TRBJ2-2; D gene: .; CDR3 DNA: TGTGCCAGCAGTGCGAGGGTGGGCGGGGAGCTGTTTTTT; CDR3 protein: CASSARVGGELFF
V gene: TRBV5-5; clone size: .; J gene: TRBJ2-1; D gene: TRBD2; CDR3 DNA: TGTGCCAGCAGCTTGGGCCTAGCGGCATCAAGGTATGAGCAGTTCTTC; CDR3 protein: CASSLGLAASRYEQFF
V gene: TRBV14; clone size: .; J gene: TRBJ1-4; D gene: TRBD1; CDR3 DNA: TGTGCCAGCAGCCAGAGGACAGGCCTTTCAACTAATGAAAAACTGTTTTTT; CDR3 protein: CASSQRTGLSTNEKLFF
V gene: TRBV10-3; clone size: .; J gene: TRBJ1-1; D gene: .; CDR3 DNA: TGTGCCATCAGTGAGGCCGGGCATGGGGGCATGAACACTGAAGCTTTCTTT; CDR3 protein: CAISEAGHGGMNTEAFF
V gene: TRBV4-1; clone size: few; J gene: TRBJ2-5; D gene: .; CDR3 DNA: TGCGCCAGCAGCCAAGGGGGCGGGATGAGAGAGACCCAGTACTTC; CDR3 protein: CASSQGGGMRETQYF
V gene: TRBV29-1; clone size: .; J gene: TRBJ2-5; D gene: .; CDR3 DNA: TGCAGCGCGGGACTCCAAGAGACCCAGTACTTC; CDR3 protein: CSAGLQETQYF
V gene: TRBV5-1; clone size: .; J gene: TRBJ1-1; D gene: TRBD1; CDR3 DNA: TGCGCCAGCAGCCCGACGGGGACAGGGGACACTGAAGCTTTCTTT; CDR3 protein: CASSPTGTGDTEAFF
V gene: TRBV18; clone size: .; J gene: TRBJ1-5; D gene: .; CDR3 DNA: TGTGCCAGCTCGCCTAACACGAATCAGCCCCAGCATTTT; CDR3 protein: CASSPNTNQPQHF
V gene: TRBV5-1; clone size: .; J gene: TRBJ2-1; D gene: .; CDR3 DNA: TGCGCCAGCAGCTTAGGGACAATAGCGGGCAGCTCCTACAATGAGCAGTTCTTC; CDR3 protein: CASSLGTIAGSSYNEQFF
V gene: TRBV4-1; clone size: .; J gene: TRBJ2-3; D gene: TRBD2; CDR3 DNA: TGCGCCAGCAGCCAAGGCCGGGGAGGGCTCACAGATACGCAGTATTTT; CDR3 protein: CASSQGRGGLTDTQYF
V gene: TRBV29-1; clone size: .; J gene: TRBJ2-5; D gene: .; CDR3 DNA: TGCAGCGTTGAAGGAATCACCCAAGAGACCCAGTACTTC; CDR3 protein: CSVEGITQETQYF
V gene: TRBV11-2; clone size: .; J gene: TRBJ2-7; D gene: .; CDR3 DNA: TGTGCCAGCAGCTTCCAAACTATTTCCTACGAGCAGTACTTC; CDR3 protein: CASSFQTISYEQYF
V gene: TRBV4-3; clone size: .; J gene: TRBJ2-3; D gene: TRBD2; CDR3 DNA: TGCGCCAGCAGCCAAGATCTACTAGCGAGCACAGATACGCAGTATTTT; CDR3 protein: CASSQDLLASTDTQYF
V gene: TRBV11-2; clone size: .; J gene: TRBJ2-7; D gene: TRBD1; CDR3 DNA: TGTGCCAGCAGTCGTCCGGGACAGGCGCGGGAGCAGTACTTC; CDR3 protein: CASSRPGQAREQYF
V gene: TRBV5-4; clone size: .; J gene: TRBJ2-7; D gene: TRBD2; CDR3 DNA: TGTGCCAGCAGCCCGAAGACTAGCGGGGATGTAAAGTACTTC; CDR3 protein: CASSPKTSGDVKYF
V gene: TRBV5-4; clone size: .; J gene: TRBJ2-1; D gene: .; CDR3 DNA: TGTGCCAGCAGCTCCGATGTGAATGAGCAGTTCTTC; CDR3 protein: CASSSDVNEQFF
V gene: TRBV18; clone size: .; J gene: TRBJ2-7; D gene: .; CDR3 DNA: TGTGCCAGCTCACCGCGGGATCGTGGTGAGCAGTACTTC; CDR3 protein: CASSPRDRGEQYF
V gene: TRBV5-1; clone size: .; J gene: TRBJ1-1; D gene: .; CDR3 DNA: TGCGCCAGCAGCTTGGCGACGTCTGTTCAAACTGAAGCTTTCTTT; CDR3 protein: CASSLATSVQTEAFF
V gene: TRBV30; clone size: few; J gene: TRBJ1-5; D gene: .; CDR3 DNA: TGTGCCTGGAGAGAGGTTGGTCAGCCCCAGCATTTT; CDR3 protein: CAWREVGQPQHF
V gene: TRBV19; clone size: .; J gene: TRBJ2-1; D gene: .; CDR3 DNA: TGTGCCAGTAGTGGGCGGGCTTTTGGGAATGAGCAGTTCTTC; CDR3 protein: CASSGRAFGNEQFF
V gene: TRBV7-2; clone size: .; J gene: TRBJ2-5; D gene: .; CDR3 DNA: TGTGCCAGCAGCTTAGGCGCCCTCCAGGAGACCCAGTACTTC; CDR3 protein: CASSLGALQETQYF
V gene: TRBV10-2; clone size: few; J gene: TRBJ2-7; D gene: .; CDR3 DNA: TGCGCCAGCAGCGGCGGGGACGAGCAGTACTTC; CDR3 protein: CASSGGDEQYF
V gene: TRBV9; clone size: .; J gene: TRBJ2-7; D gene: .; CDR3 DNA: TGTGCCAGCAGCGTAGGACCGGACGACGTCTACGAGCAGTACTTC; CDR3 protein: CASSVGPDDVYEQYF
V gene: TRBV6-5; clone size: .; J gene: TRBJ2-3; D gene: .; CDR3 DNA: TGTGCCAGCAGGCCATTAGGCGGCGAAGAAGATACGCAGTATTTT; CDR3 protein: CASRPLGGEEDTQYF
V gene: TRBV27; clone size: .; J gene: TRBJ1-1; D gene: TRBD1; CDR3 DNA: TGTGCCAGCTTTCTTCCGGGACAGGGCCCGAACACTGAAGCTTTCTTT; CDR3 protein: CASFLPGQGPNTEAFF
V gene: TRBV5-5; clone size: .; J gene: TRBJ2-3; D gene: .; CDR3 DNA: TGTGCCAGCAGCTTCCCGGGACTTGCGAGCACAGATACGCAGTATTTT; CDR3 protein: CASSFPGLASTDTQYF
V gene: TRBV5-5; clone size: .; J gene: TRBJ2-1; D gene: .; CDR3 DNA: TGTGCCAGCAGCTTGAGGGCGGGCTCCTACAATGAGCAGTTCTTC; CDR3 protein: CASSLRAGSYNEQFF
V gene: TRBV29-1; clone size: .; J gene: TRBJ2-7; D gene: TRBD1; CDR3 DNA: TGCAGCGTTGAAGGACAGGGGCTCTACGAGCAGTACTTC; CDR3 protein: CSVEGQGLYEQYF
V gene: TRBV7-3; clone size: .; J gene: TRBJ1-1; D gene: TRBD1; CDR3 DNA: TGTGCCAGCAGCTTAGGGACAGAGAACACTGAAGCTTTCTTT; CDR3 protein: CASSLGTENTEAFF
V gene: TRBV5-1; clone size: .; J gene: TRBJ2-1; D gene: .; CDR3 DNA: TGCGCCAGCAGCTGGGACACCTCCCGGTACAATGAGCAGTTCTTC; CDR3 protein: CASSWDTSRYNEQFF
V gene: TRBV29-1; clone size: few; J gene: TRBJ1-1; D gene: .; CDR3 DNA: TGCAGCGTTCAAAACACTGAAGCTTTCTTT; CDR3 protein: CSVQNTEAFF